This T cell receptor beta chain is from a study of CD8 T cells in Susac syndrome. Random hexamers were used to reverse transcribe an amount of roughly 0.5 to 1 ug RNA. Multiplex PCR with immunoSEQ amplified the TCR beta CDR3 across 54 Vbeta and 13 Jbeta. TCRdb recomputed calls from the immunoSEQ multiplex PCR reads with MiXCR, one row per CDR3 protein. Of about 130,000 distinct CDR3 sequences listed, roughly 96% are singletons. This CDR3 has 14 residues. Germline lookup yields CDR1 PRHDT and CDR2 FYEKMQ (reference sequence). The ends were cut back, 8 bases at V and 3 bases at J, with 16 bases in the middle. The controls were healthy donors who were matched for age and sex.

This clonotype originated in a human donor in good health. The chain couples TRBV13 to TRBJ1-1; D uncertain. What was sequenced was CD4+ T cells from PBMCs. The CDR3 sequence: CASVKGSMDTEAFF. CDR3 DNA: TGTGCCAGCGTCAAAGGGTCGATGGACACTGAAGCTTTCTTT.